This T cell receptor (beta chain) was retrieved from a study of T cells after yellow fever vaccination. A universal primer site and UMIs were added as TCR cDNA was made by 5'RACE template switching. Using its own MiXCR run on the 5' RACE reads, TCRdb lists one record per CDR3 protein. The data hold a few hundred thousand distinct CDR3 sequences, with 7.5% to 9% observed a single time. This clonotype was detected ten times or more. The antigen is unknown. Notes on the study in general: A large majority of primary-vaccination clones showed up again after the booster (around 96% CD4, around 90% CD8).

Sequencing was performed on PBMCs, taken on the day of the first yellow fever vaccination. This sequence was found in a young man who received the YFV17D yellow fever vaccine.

The CDR3 DNA is TGTGCCAGCAGCCCCGTAACGGGGGCCTACAATGAGCAGTTCTTC. Translation: CASSPVTGAYNEQFF. The chain couples TRBV9 to TRBJ2-1; D is perhaps TRBD2 (6 bases). The germline V gene has CDR1 SGDLS and CDR2 YYNGEE. Trimming took off 4 bases at V and 2 bases at J, with 13 bases between the two ends. This CDR3 contains 15 residues.